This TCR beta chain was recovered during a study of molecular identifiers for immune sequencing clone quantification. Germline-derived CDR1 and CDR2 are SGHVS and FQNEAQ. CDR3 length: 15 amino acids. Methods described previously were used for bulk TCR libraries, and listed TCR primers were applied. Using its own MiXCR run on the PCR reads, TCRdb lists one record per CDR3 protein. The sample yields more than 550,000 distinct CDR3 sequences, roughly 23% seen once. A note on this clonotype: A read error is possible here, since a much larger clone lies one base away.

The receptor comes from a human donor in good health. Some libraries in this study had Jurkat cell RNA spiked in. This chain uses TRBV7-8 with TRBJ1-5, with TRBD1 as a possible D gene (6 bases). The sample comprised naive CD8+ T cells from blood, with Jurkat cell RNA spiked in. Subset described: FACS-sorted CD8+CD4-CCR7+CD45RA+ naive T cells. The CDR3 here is CARSSRQDLHQPQHF. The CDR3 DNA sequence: TGTGCCAGGAGCTCGCGACAGGACTTGCATCAGCCCCAGCATTTT.